A selection of T cell receptor beta chains follows, all from one sample in a study of T cell repertoires in cytomegalovirus infection. Each CDR3 protein is one row after TCRdb ran MiXCR on the reads. This table holds 630,000 or so distinct CDR3 sequences, 20% to 25% found once. Material: CD8+ T cells from PBMCs. The receptor set was obtained from a human donor in good health (CMV status not recorded). Some clones in this sample may be carry-over from other donors' samples. CDR3s include the opening cysteine and the closing phenylalanine or tryptophan. The order of the fields is V gene, CDR3 protein.

TRBV28	CASRRESYNSPLHF
TRBV11-3	CASSPGMSYNEQFF
TRBV20-1	CSASGLGPEQFF
TRBV5-1	CASSPGRGILSYEQYF
TRBV10-3	CAISNPGPSQETQHF
TRBV5-1	CASRPTGGYYNEQFF
TRBV27	CASRPGTANTGELFF
TRBV7-9	CASSDGTEGNQYF
TRBV12-3/TRBV12-4	CASSTLNSETEAFF
TRBV7-6	CASSLASVTEQYF
TRBV7-8	CASSSAAGMTDTQYF
TRBV7-2	CASSLGASGVGADTQYF
TRBV14	CASSHDPREAFF
TRBV4-1	CASSQVGNTEAFF
TRBV14	CASSQTDREAISTEAFF
TRBV24-1	CAISSDLLLCHHTLERAGEQYF
TRBV6-2/TRBV6-3	CASSYLPLTENSPLHF
TRBV4-1	CASSQLGSNTEAFF
TRBV6-2/TRBV6-3	CASTYEGTQYF
TRBV12-3/TRBV12-4	CASSTPEGGYTF
TRBV24-1	CATSEQGGGESYNEQFF
TRBV6-6	CASSYFGQGAYNEQFF
TRBV7-9	CASSLFAGVDGHINEKLFF
TRBV5-4	CASTGAGGPYEQFF
TRBV6-2/TRBV6-3	CASSYSGAGHNEQFF
TRBV19	CASSIQGQGGQPQHF
TRBV19	CASRPPSGGMYNEQFF
TRBV7-9	CASSGEGQHEQFF
TRBV7-9	CASSLALAGEGEDRGYNEQFF
TRBV5-5	CASSSDRPYGELFF
TRBV28	CASSFLPPDTEAFF
TRBV4-1	CASSQGRVGNTEAFF
TRBV7-2	CASLLWGAQGWYTEAFF
TRBV7-3	CASSLLTGLQETQYF
TRBV27	CASSFSHGPAYREIKESSFF
TRBV28	CASSITSDLNEQFF
TRBV6-1	CASSGLAGAPAGELFF
TRBV3-1	CASSQKDRSAYNEQFF
TRBV28	CASRPPTGFEGNEQFF
TRBV12-3/TRBV12-4	CASTSGRVHGYTF
TRBV7-2	CASSFGGSATPFYF
TRBV20-1	CSAMSGLAGNEQFF
TRBV28	CASTQGLAKSIQYF
TRBV6-1	CASSPNRGSGYGYTF
TRBV7-9	CASSPSAGNEQFF
TRBV29-1	CSAGTKNYGYTF
TRBV4-2	CASSQRPRDYNEQFF
TRBV7-2	CASSGPRLSDLIHPDTQYF
TRBV5-5	CASSLRTDARGYTF
TRBV29-1	CSVEAPESTEAFF
TRBV7-8	CASSLVRSFNSPLHF
TRBV4-2	CASSRTGLPKSSYNEQFF
TRBV7-9	CASDRITGELFF
TRBV7-9	CASSLTGKVYAEAFF